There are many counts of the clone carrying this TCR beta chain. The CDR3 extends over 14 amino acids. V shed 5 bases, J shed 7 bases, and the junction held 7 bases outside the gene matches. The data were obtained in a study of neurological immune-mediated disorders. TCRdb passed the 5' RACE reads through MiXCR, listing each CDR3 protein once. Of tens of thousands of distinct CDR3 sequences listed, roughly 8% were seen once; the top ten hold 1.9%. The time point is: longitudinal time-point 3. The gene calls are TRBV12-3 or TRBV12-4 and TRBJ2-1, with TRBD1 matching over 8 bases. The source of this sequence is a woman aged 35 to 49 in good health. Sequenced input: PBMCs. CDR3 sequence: CASSQGAGWNEQFF. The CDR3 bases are TGTGCCAGCAGTCAGGGGGCCGGGTGGAATGAGCAGTTCTTC.